The rows below give T cell receptor beta chains drawn from one sample of a study of blood T cell repertoires in COVID-19. Only in-frame clones appear in the TCRdb table, and some are missing; sequencing was by immunoSEQ multiplex PCR. The top ten clones hold 2% to 2.5% of a sample with 250,000 to 350,000 clones, around 90% of them seen once. Sequenced input: peripheral blood. The receptor source for this set is a woman aged 50 to 60 who had recovered from COVID-19. Both conserved end residues are part of each CDR3. A D gene is named only where the DNA matches it firmly. Clone size is not always given. Where it is, it says once, few, many or a class for expanded clones.

abundance	d_gene	len	j_gene	v_gene	CDR3nt	CDR3aa
NA	TRBD1	17	TRBJ1-5	TRBV28	TGTGCCAGCAGTACCCTTCTGGACAGGGGTGTTTTACAGCCCCAGCATTTT	CASSTLLDRGVLQPQHF
NA	TRBD1	15	TRBJ1-1	TRBV6-6	TGTGCCAGCAGACACTCAGGGGGTGGGAACACTGAAGCTTTCTTT	CASRHSGGGNTEAFF
NA	TRBD1	19	TRBJ2-2	TRBV11-3	TGTGCCAGCAGCCCCCCGGGACAGGGGGAATCCGCGAACACCGGGGAGCTGTTTTTT	CASSPPGQGESANTGELFF
NA	NA	14	TRBJ1-5	TRBV6-5	TGTGCCAGCAAATGGGGAGGGCTCGATCAGCCCCAGCATTTT	CASKWGGLDQPQHF
NA	NA	12	TRBJ2-1	TRBV7-8	TGTGCCAGCAGCCAGCCATACAATGAGCAGTTCTTC	CASSQPYNEQFF
NA	TRBD1	15	TRBJ1-2	TRBV5-3	TGTGCCAGAGGGGACAGGCCCTCTCTAAACTATGGCTACACCTTC	CARGDRPSLNYGYTF
NA	NA	17	TRBJ1-5	TRBV21-1	TGTGCCAGCAGCAAAGCCCCCCCCACAGGGCTGGATCAGCCCCAGCATTTT	CASSKAPPTGLDQPQHF
NA	TRBD2	16	TRBJ2-3	TRBV5-4	TGTGCCAGCAGCCGCCCTACTAGCGGGGGCACAGATACGCAGTATTTT	CASSRPTSGGTDTQYF
NA	TRBD1	16	TRBJ2-5	TRBV6-2/TRBV6-3	TGTGCCAGCAGTCACCGGGACAGGGGGCGAGGAGAGACCCAGTACTTC	CASSHRDRGRGETQYF
once	NA	13	TRBJ2-3	TRBV7-9	TGTGCCAGCAGCTTAGTACCCCAGGATACGCAGTATTTT	CASSLVPQDTQYF
NA	NA	14	TRBJ1-4	TRBV25-1	TGTGCCAGCAGTGCCCAGGGTCAGGGAGGAAAACTGTTTTTT	CASSAQGQGGKLFF
once	NA	14	TRBJ1-5	TRBV2	TGTGCCAGCAGTGGGACAGTACAGAATCAGCCCCAGCATTTT	CASSGTVQNQPQHF
NA	NA	13	TRBJ2-2	TRBV28	TGTGCCAGCAGTTTACTAGGCCCCGGGGAGCTGTTTTTT	CASSLLGPGELFF
NA	TRBD2	16	TRBJ2-7	TRBV5-1	TGCGCCAGCAGCTTGGGACTAGCGGGGGGAACCTACGAGCAGTACTTC	CASSLGLAGGTYEQYF
NA	TRBD1	16	TRBJ1-6	TRBV11-2	TGTGCCAGCAGACAAGCTGAACAGGGGAGCTCTTCACCCCTCCACTTT	CASRQAEQGSSSPLHF
NA	TRBD1	14	TRBJ1-2	TRBV10-3	TGTGCCATCAGTGGCGGACAGGGGACCTATGGCTACACCTTC	CAISGGQGTYGYTF
NA	TRBD2	16	TRBJ2-3	TRBV6-4	TGTGCCAGCAGTGCGCTCGCGGGGGGCTCCACAGATACGCAGTATTTT	CASSALAGGSTDTQYF
NA	NA	15	TRBJ2-2	TRBV27	TGTGCCAGCGCGATCCGAAGATCGGGCACCGGGGAGCTGTTTTTT	CASAIRRSGTGELFF
NA	NA	10	TRBJ2-5	TRBV29-1	TGCGGCACAGACCAAGAGACCCAGTACTTC	CGTDQETQYF
NA	TRBD2	17	TRBJ2-2	TRBV3-1/TRBV3-2	TGTGCCAGCAGCCAAGTCGCGGGGGGGCCCAACACCGGGGAGCTGTTTTTT	CASSQVAGGPNTGELFF
NA	NA	15	TRBJ1-3	TRBV5-1	TGCGCCAGCAGCTTCCGGGGAGGTACTGGAAACACCATATATTTT	CASSFRGGTGNTIYF
NA	NA	13	TRBJ1-2	TRBV2	TGTGCCATCTTTAGCCGGGCTAACTATGGCTACACCTTC	CAIFSRANYGYTF
NA	NA	16	TRBJ1-3	TRBV7-9	TGTGCCAGCAGCTTAGCGGCGGGAGGCTCTGGAAACACCATATATTTT	CASSLAAGGSGNTIYF
NA	NA	15	TRBJ1-2	TRBV5-4	TGTGCCAGCAGCTACAATCAGGGTCCCCCGGAGGGCTACACCTTC	CASSYNQGPPEGYTF
NA	NA	13	TRBJ2-7	TRBV7-2	TGTGCCAGCAGCTTCTCCTATGCCGCCGAGCAGTACTTC	CASSFSYAAEQYF
NA	NA	16	TRBJ2-5	TRBV12-5	TGTGCTAGTGGGACCGGGGCCAGGGGGGTCCAAGAGACCCAGTACTTC	CASGTGARGVQETQYF
NA	NA	15	TRBJ1-3	TRBV28	TGTGCCAGCAGTTTATCATCGGTCTCTGGAAACACCATATATTTT	CASSLSSVSGNTIYF
NA	TRBD1	13	TRBJ2-7	TRBV7-8	TGTGCCAGCAGCGATGGACAGGTTGACGAGCAGTACTTC	CASSDGQVDEQYF
few	TRBD2	15	TRBJ2-7	TRBV7-8	TGTGCCAGCAGCTTCGGGCCTAGCGGGTCCTACGAGCAGTACTTC	CASSFGPSGSYEQYF
NA	TRBD2	16	TRBJ2-2	TRBV5-4	TGTGCCAGCAGCCCAGGGACTAGCGGGAACACCGGGGAGCTGTTTTTT	CASSPGTSGNTGELFF
NA	TRBD1	13	TRBJ1-2	TRBV11-1	TGTGCCAGCAGCCGGACAGGGTGGGATGGCTACACCTTC	CASSRTGWDGYTF
NA	TRBD1	14	TRBJ1-2	TRBV7-2	TGTGCCAGCAGCTTAGATCCGACAGGGAAGGGCTACACCTTC	CASSLDPTGKGYTF
NA	TRBD1	18	TRBJ2-7	TRBV18	TGTGCCAGCTCACCAGAGTCTCTCGGGACAGGGAAACCCTACGAGCAGTACTTC	CASSPESLGTGKPYEQYF
NA	NA	13	TRBJ1-4	TRBV6-6	TGTGCCAGCAGTTTTCGTCACGGTGAAAAACTGTTTTTT	CASSFRHGEKLFF
NA	NA	13	TRBJ1-1	TRBV19	TGTGCCAGTAGTATTGCAGGGGCGGCTGAAGCTTTCTTT	CASSIAGAAEAFF
once	TRBD1	16	TRBJ2-4	TRBV15	TGTGCCACCACCAAGAGGGGGCAGGGGGCCAAAAACATTCAGTACTTC	CATTKRGQGAKNIQYF
NA	NA	17	TRBJ2-3	TRBV11-2	TGTGCCAGCAGCTTCGGTGGAAGGGGCGGCGGCACAGATACGCAGTATTTT	CASSFGGRGGGTDTQYF
NA	TRBD1	14	TRBJ2-7	TRBV11-2	TGTGCCAGCAGCTTCGGGACAGGGAACTACGAGCAGTACTTC	CASSFGTGNYEQYF
NA	TRBD2	14	TRBJ2-7	TRBV6-1	TGTGCCAGCAGTGAATCCGGGAGGGCCCTCGAGCAGTACTTC	CASSESGRALEQYF
NA	TRBD2	18	TRBJ2-6	TRBV7-8	TGTGCCAGCAGCTTAGCCGGGACTATTCCTACTGGGGCCAACGTCCTGACTTTC	CASSLAGTIPTGANVLTF
once	NA	12	TRBJ2-7	TRBV25-1	TGTGCCGGATCAACCGAAGGGAGGGAGCAGTACTTC	CAGSTEGREQYF
NA	NA	14	TRBJ1-6	TRBV6-5	TGTGCCAGCCGCCTCAGCGTATCAACTTCACCCCTCCACTTT	CASRLSVSTSPLHF
NA	NA	13	TRBJ1-1	TRBV18	TGTGCCAGCTCAAGACAGTGGAACACTGAAGCTTTCTTT	CASSRQWNTEAFF
NA	NA	13	TRBJ1-1	TRBV29-1	TGCAGCGTCTCCTGGGGGGGGAACACTGAAGCTTTCTTT	CSVSWGGNTEAFF
NA	TRBD1	14	TRBJ2-7	TRBV10-3	TGTGCCATAAGAACGGGACAGGCGGCTTACGAGCAGTACTTC	CAIRTGQAAYEQYF
NA	NA	14	TRBJ1-5	TRBV15	TGTGCCACCAGCAGAGCAACAGCCAATCAGCCCCAGCATTTT	CATSRATANQPQHF
NA	NA	15	TRBJ1-5	TRBV5-1	TGCGCCAGCAGCTTGGTTTCGGGGGTAGGGCAGCCCCAGCATTTT	CASSLVSGVGQPQHF